A single sample is the source of the 21 T cell receptor beta chains below, sequenced in a study of cytomegalovirus exposure and HLA in healthy donors. Amplification used 60 Vbeta primers and 13 Jbeta primers. The table came from immunoSEQ multiplex PCR; TCRdb's copy has only in-frame clones and leaves some out. The specimen's table records about 140,000 clones. Input material: PBMCs. Source of these receptors: a woman aged 18-29 years in good health and CMV-seronegative.

The V gene is TRBV5-6, the J gene TRBJ2-4; 7 bases fit TRBD1. The CDR3 extends over 14 amino acids. Germline CDR1 SGHDT, CDR2 YYEEEE. Losses at the gene ends were 4 bases for V and 9 bases for J; bases not matched to a gene: 10. The CDR3 coding sequence is TGTGCCAGCAGCGGAAGGGGGCGTGGCCCCATTCAGTACTTC. Translation: CASSGRGRGPIQYF.

V gene TRBV18 combines with J gene TRBJ1-2; D is undetermined. The CDR3 length is 15 residues. With 2 bases removed from V and 2 bases from J, the gap between germline ends came to 12 bases. Per the germline V gene, CDR1 is KGHSH and CDR2 is LQKENI. The CDR3 loop is CASSPGGQQNYGYTF. CDR3 coding DNA: TGTGCCAGCTCACCAGGCGGGCAACAGAACTATGGCTACACCTTC.

The J gene is TRBJ1-2, the V gene TRBV19; tentatively, D is TRBD1 (6 bases). This CDR3 contains 16 residues. Trimming pared 3 bases from V and 4 bases from J, leaving 18 bases between. Germline loops: CDR1 LNHDA, CDR2 SQIVND (reference sequence). For the CDR3, the DNA is TGTGCCAGTAGTATTCTCGGCAGTCAGGGGATCTATGGCTACACCTTC. Protein: CASSILGSQGIYGYTF.

The rearrangement uses TRBV29-1 and TRBJ2-2, with TRBD2 as a possible D gene (6 bases). Deletions cut 5 bases from V and 3 bases from J, with 7 bases between. This CDR3 has 12 residues. Germline assignment: CDR1 SQVTM and CDR2 ANQGSEA. CDR3 residues: CSVPGDTGELFF. The CDR3 DNA follows: TGCAGCGTTCCGGGGGACACCGGGGAGCTGTTTTTT.

V and J are TRBV30 and TRBJ1-5; no reliable D call. The CDR3 length is 12 residues. Germline assignment: CDR1 GTSNPN and CDR2 SVGIG (reference sequence). V was shortened by 5 bases and J by 2 bases, with 7 bases between the two germline ends. The CDR3 DNA sequence: TGTGCCTGGGGAGAGGGCAATCAGCCCCAGCATTTT. Translated, it gives CAWGEGNQPQHF.

The chain has TRBV29-1 and TRBJ2-3, with TRBD2 matching 10 bases. The CDR3 totals 15 residues. V shed 4 bases and J 6 bases; nucleotides not matched to a gene: 10. Germline CDR1 is SQVTM and CDR2 is ANQGSEA. The CDR3 DNA reads TGCAGCGTTGCTTGGCTAGCGGGAGTGTCCGATACGCAGTATTTT. Translated: CSVAWLAGVSDTQYF.

This chain links TRBV30 with TRBJ2-1; 7 bases fit TRBD2. This CDR3 has 14 amino acids. The germline CDR1 and CDR2 sequences are GTSNPN and SVGIG (reference sequence). The CDR3 loop is CAAKRGSSGNEQFF. CDR3 nucleotide sequence: TGTGCGGCCAAGCGCGGGAGCTCTGGGAATGAGCAGTTCTTC.

This chain uses TRBV6-5 with TRBJ2-1; no definite D call. The CDR3 totals 14 residues. V was shortened by 2 bases and J by 0 bases, with 5 bases between the two germline ends. The germline V gene has CDR1 MNHEY and CDR2 SVGAGI. Written as DNA, the CDR3 is TGTGCCAGCAGTTACGAGAGCTCCTACAATGAGCAGTTCTTC. Protein: CASSYESSYNEQFF.

The V gene is TRBV7-8, the J gene TRBJ2-7; 8 bases line up with TRBD2. This CDR3 has 15 residues. Trimming cost V 3 bases and J 0 bases; bases outside gene matches: 4. Germline V gene lookup returns CDR1 SGHVS and CDR2 FQNEAQ. CDR3 coding DNA: TGTGCCAGCAGCTTCGGACTAGCCCGCTCCTACGAGCAGTACTTC. Encoded protein: CASSFGLARSYEQYF.

The gene calls are TRBV23-1 and TRBJ2-1; tentative D call: TRBD1 (6 bases). TRBV23-1 is placed among ORFs of uncertain function. This CDR3 contains 15 residues. Trimming left V 8 bases short and J 4 bases short, with 18 bases between. The CDR3 DNA reads as TGCGCCAGCCGGTACAACGGACAGCCTTACAATGAGCAGTTCTTC. It is translated as CASRYNGQPYNEQFF.

The CDR3 DNA sequence: TGTGCCAGCAGGAAAGAACCGGGAAGCTCCTACGAGCAGTACTTC. Translated, it gives CASRKEPGSSYEQYF. This chain links TRBV6-1 with TRBJ2-7; possibly TRBD2 for D (5 bases). The length of the CDR3 is 15 residues. CDR1 is MNHNS, CDR2 SASEGT, per germline. Deletions cut 6 bases from V and 0 bases from J, with 15 bases between.

The chain uses TRBV6-1 and TRBJ2-1; 12 bases match TRBD2. V shed 7 bases and J 6 bases; nucleotides not matched to a gene: 7. This CDR3 region has 15 residues. The germline V gene encodes CDR1 MNHNS and CDR2 SASEGT. CDR3 DNA: TGTGCCAGCAACGAGCTAGCGGGAGGGAGCAATGAGCAGTTCTTC. Its translation: CASNELAGGSNEQFF.

V is TRBV5-6 and J is TRBJ1-2, with D perhaps TRBD1 (6 bases). Trimming left V 3 bases short and J 2 bases short, with 11 bases between. Germline values: CDR1 SGHDT, CDR2 YYEEEE. The CDR3 runs 14 residues. In nucleotides, the CDR3 is TGTGCCAGCAGCTACCCCGGGACAAACTATGGCTACACCTTC. It encodes CASSYPGTNYGYTF.

V gene TRBV5-1 combines with J gene TRBJ2-5; 9 positions match TRBD1. The J call may be faulty, since TRBJ2-7 better matches the DNA end. The length of the CDR3 is 15 residues. Germline V lookup: CDR1 SGHRS, CDR2 YFSETQ. The DNA for the CDR3 is TGCGCCAGCAGCTTCCGGGACAGGGTGTCCCACGAGCAGTACTTC. Its protein product is CASSFRDRVSHEQYF.

This sequence joins TRBV5-1 and TRBJ2-5, with TRBD2 as a possible D gene (6 bases). CDR3 size: 14 residues. Per germline, CDR1 SGHRS and CDR2 YFSETQ. V was pared by 0 bases and J by 4 bases, with 10 bases between. The CDR3 reads CASSLDTGGETQYF. CDR3 nucleotides: TGCGCCAGCAGCTTGGACACCGGGGGAGAGACCCAGTACTTC.

The CDR3 loop is CASRGVMNTEAFF. The CDR3 region has the DNA TGTGCCAGCAGAGGGGTCATGAACACTGAAGCTTTCTTT. This rearrangement joins TRBV27 to TRBJ1-1; D is perhaps TRBD1 (5 bases). CDR1 and CDR2 (germline): MNHEY, SMNVEV (reference sequence). V lost 6 bases and J 0 bases, leaving 8 bases between the germline ends. CDR3 size: 13 residues.

CDR3 in amino acids: CASSDPGTGLYGYTF. CDR3 in DNA: TGTGCCAGCAGTGACCCAGGGACAGGGCTCTATGGCTACACCTTC. V and J are TRBV25-1 and TRBJ1-2, with 9 bases lining up with TRBD1. The CDR3 contains 15 residues. Germline trimming cut 3 bases from V and 4 bases from J; bases unmatched to any gene: 6. The germline V gene has CDR1 MGHDK and CDR2 SYGVNS.

J is TRBJ1-6 and V is TRBV6-6; tentative D call: TRBD1 (5 bases). Germline CDR1 and CDR2: MNHNY and SVGAGI (reference sequence). V lost 0 bases and J lost 11, with 11 bases in between. The CDR3 is made up of 14 amino acids. The CDR3 nucleotides read TGTGCCAGCAGTTACTCCACTGACAGAACACCCCTCCACTTT. The encoded protein is CASSYSTDRTPLHF.

This rearrangement joins TRBV6-4 to TRBJ2-1, with TRBD2 matching 7 bases. Germline V gives CDR1 MRHNA, CDR2 SNTAGT. The CDR3 length is 15 residues. V was clipped by 8 bases and J by 0 bases; unmatched bases: 7. CDR3 sequence reads: CASPLAVSSYNEQFF. The DNA for the CDR3 is TGTGCCAGCCCCCTAGCGGTCAGCTCCTACAATGAGCAGTTCTTC.

V gene TRBV10-3 combines with J gene TRBJ2-7; D perhaps matches TRBD2 (5 bases). Germline V gene data show CDR1 as ENHRY and CDR2 as SYGVKD. V lost 4 bases and J 6 bases, leaving 13 bases between the germline ends. The length of the CDR3 is 13 residues. The CDR3 sequence: CAISGAGVGEQYF. CDR3 DNA: TGTGCCATCAGTGGGGCCGGGGTTGGCGAGCAGTACTTC.

The chain links TRBV10-2 to TRBJ2-1, with no clear D. The CDR3 runs 14 residues. Trimming took off 4 bases at V and 6 bases at J, with 13 bases between the two ends. Germline loops: CDR1 WSHSY, CDR2 SAAADI. CDR3 amino acids: CASSVRGLGNEQFF. The CDR3 DNA reads TGCGCCAGCAGTGTTAGAGGTTTGGGCAATGAGCAGTTCTTC.